The subject of this entry is one TCR beta chain. Amplification targeted TCR beta CDR3 regions from RNA transcripts. First-round RT-PCR of the TCR CDR3 relied on the HTBI primer set. One entry per CDR3 protein results from TCRdb running MiXCR on the multiplex PCR reads. The table lists 750,000 to 950,000 distinct CDR3 sequences, over 35% of them singletons. The CDR3 is 16 residues long. V shed 6 bases, J shed 5 bases, and the junction held 11 bases outside the gene matches. Germline CDR1 SNHLY, CDR2 FYNNEI. This entry comes from a study of T cells in Graves' hyperthyroidism and ophthalmopathy. On the study more broadly: Once the initial diagnosis was made, peripheral blood was obtained before any treatment.

Source material: blood. This sequence was found in a man younger than 35 with Graves' hyperthyroidism. This chain joins TRBV2 and TRBJ2-7; 12 nucleotides line up with TRBD2. CDR3: CASSALTSGSMDEQYF. CDR3 nucleotides: TGTGCCAGCAGCGCTCTGACTAGCGGGAGTATGGACGAGCAGTACTTC.